The TCR beta chain under discussion was sequenced for a study of patients and donors after allogeneic stem cell transplantation. This CDR3 spans 14 amino acids. From germline, CDR1 is SGHRS and CDR2 YFSETQ. TCRdb used MiXCR to reprocess the RT-PCR reads, holding one entry per CDR3 protein. The sample comprises roughly 200,000 distinct CDR3 sequences, 41% of which are singletons, and 33% rests with the top ten. This clonotype was detected many times. The junction differs from germline at one of its ends, possibly a read error. The sequence was collected from a human donor who was either an allogeneic HSCT recipient or a stem cell or donor lymphocyte infusion donor (not recorded which). It is not recorded whose cells these are; they may come from a transplant donor. Sequencing input: blood, either unsorted or a sorted T cell fraction (not recorded which). The V gene is TRBV5-1, the J gene TRBJ1-4; possible D gene TRBD1, 6 bases. In DNA form, the CDR3 reads TGTGCCAGCAGCTCACAGGGTACCAATGAAAAACTGTTTTTT. Translated, it gives CASSSQGTNEKLFF. Based on the CDR3 plus reference TRBV5-1 and TRBJ1-4, the full variable domain is KAGVTQTPRYLIKTRGQQVTLSCSPISGHRSVSWYQQTPGQGLQFLFEYFSETQRNKGNFPGRFSGRQFSNSRSEMNVSTLELGDSALYLCASSSQGTNEKLFFGSGTQLSVL.